This TCR beta chain emerged from a study of CD8 T cells in ankylosing spondylitis. Study-wide findings and caveats: A TCR beta motif of eight highly homologous variants appeared characteristic of ankylosing spondylitis blood. Disease-linked clones reportedly showed significant enrichment in matched ankylosing spondylitis synovial fluid.

Germline CDR1 and CDR2: MDHEN and SYDVKM. V dropped 6 bases and J dropped 3 bases, with 11 bases sitting between them. The CDR3 length is 14 residues. One entry per CDR3 protein results from TCRdb running MiXCR on the 5' RACE reads. The data show around 770,000 distinct CDR3 sequences, around 19% seen once. This clonotype was seen only a few times. Its matching antigen is unknown. This receptor was obtained from a male donor with ankylosing spondylitis. The chain recombines TRBV28 with TRBJ2-2; D is ambiguous. Material for sequencing was blood, either unsorted or a sorted T cell fraction (not recorded which). The CDR3 DNA is TGTGCCAGCAGCGTCGCAGGCTACACCGGGGAGCTGTTTTTT. Translated, it gives CASSVAGYTGELFF.